This note documents a single T cell receptor beta chain sequence. This specimen belongs to a study of blood T cell repertoires in COVID-19. Across the study: Italy, Spain and the United States were the sources of the convalescent and acute COVID-19 samples.

Looked up from germline, CDR1 is LGHDT and CDR2 is YNNKEL (reference sequence). V shed 1 base, J shed 9 bases, and the junction held 7 bases outside the gene matches. The CDR3 sequence is 17 residues long. As processed by the authors: Estimation of nucleated cell counts relied on the amplification of reference gene primers. This table comes from immunoSEQ multiplex PCR, and its TCRdb copy is limited to in-frame clones, with some not included. V, J and clone size are taken as reported in that table, and D and trimming were inferred from the DNA itself. The sample contains about 33,000 clones, about 78% of which appear only once.

Sequenced sample: peripheral blood. This sequence joins TRBV3-1 (or the pseudogene TRBV3-2) and TRBJ2-1; 15 bases map to TRBD2. The source is an elderly man with acute or convalescent COVID-19. DNA of the CDR3: TGTGCCAGCAGCCAAGGGACTAGCGGGGGGGGAAGGGGTGAGCAGTTCTTC. It is translated as CASSQGTSGGGRGEQFF.